The 18 T cell receptor beta chains below were found in one sample sequenced in a study of PD-L1 blockade in urothelial cancer. Data came from immunoSEQ multiplex PCR; TCRdb stores just in-frame clones and leaves some out. Of some 30,000 clones listed, over 60% were seen once; the top ten hold about 3.5%. The time point denotes: peripheral blood 6 weeks after treatment start. Specimen: PBMCs, collected around atezolizumab (anti-PD-L1) treatment. The receptors derive from a man aged 65 to 85 with urothelial cancer.

The chain couples TRBV4-2 to TRBJ2-1, with 15 bases identical to TRBD2. The CDR3 spans 19 residues. J lost 6 bases, V lost 2 bases, and 11 bases had no gene match. Germline V gene lookup returns CDR1 LGHNA and CDR2 YNFKEQ. The CDR3 DNA follows: TGTGCCAGCAGCCAATACCACGGACTAGCGGGGGGGCCGAGCAATGAGCAGTTCTTC. It specifies CASSQYHGLAGGPSNEQFF.

V gene TRBV28 combines with J gene TRBJ2-7; D may be TRBD1 (5 bases). The germline V gene encodes CDR1 MDHEN and CDR2 SYDVKM. The germline V and J ends were trimmed by 6 bases and 4 bases, with 16 bases remaining between them. This CDR3 is built from 14 residues. The DNA of the CDR3 is TGTGCCAGCAGGTTTAGTACAAAGGGGTACGAGCAGTACTTC. It specifies CASRFSTKGYEQYF.

This chain links TRBV5-5 with TRBJ2-7; D is ambiguous. This CDR3 contains 13 residues. Trimming removed 0 bases from V and 4 bases from J, with 8 bases in between. Germline V gene sequence: CDR1 SGHKS, CDR2 YYEKEE (reference sequence). CDR3 nucleotides: TGTGCCAGCAGCTTGGTAGCTTCTTACGAGCAGTACTTC. Amino acid sequence: CASSLVASYEQYF.

The chain carries TRBV7-6 and TRBJ2-1; TRBD2 matches 15 bases. J gave up 0 bases and V 5 bases, and 5 bases lay outside the gene matches. Germline V gene lookup returns CDR1 SGHVS and CDR2 FNYEAQ. The CDR3 is 18 amino acids. CDR3 sequence reads: CASSLGLAGGISYNEQFF. Here the CDR3 DNA reads TGTGCCAGCAGCCTGGGACTAGCGGGGGGTATCTCCTACAATGAGCAGTTCTTC.

The CDR3 region is CASSPKDSYGYTF. Written as DNA, the CDR3 is TGTGCCAGCAGCCCGAAGGACAGCTATGGCTACACCTTC. V is TRBV9 and J is TRBJ1-2; a possible D gene is TRBD1 (6 bases). The V end was cut by 4 bases, the J end by 4 bases, with 11 bases between. This CDR3 spans 13 amino acids. CDR1 is SGDLS and CDR2 is YYNGEE in the germline V gene.

The chain joins TRBV4-1 to TRBJ1-6; D not certain. The CDR3 has 13 residues. The V end was cut by 0 bases, the J end by 7 bases, with 4 bases between. Germline V gene data show CDR1 as MGHRA and CDR2 as YSYEKL. CDR3 region: CASSQDPNSPLHF. The CDR3 DNA reads as TGCGCCAGCAGCCAAGATCCGAATTCACCCCTCCACTTT.

This clone has more than one count but fewer than ten. The chain has TRBV5-1 and TRBJ2-1; 8 bases map to TRBD2. The junction had 4 bases not matched to a gene; V was cut back by 0 bases and J by 8 bases. The CDR3 is 14 residues long. Germline V lookup: CDR1 SGHRS, CDR2 YFSETQ. CDR3 residues: CASSLAAGAYEQFF. Here the CDR3 DNA reads TGCGCCAGCAGCTTGGCAGCGGGAGCCTATGAGCAGTTCTTC.

This clone was seen just once. This chain connects TRBV7-2 to TRBJ1-6, with TRBD1 as a possible D gene (5 bases). The germline CDR1 and CDR2 sequences are SGHTA and FQGNSA. V gave up 5 bases and J gave up 7 bases, with 15 bases separating them. This CDR3 comprises 15 residues. The CDR3 DNA reads as TGTGCCAGCAGCCTTGACGGACGGGGGAATTCACCCCTCCACTTT. The encoded protein is CASSLDGRGNSPLHF.

The chain uses TRBV18 and TRBJ1-1, with D uncertain. The CDR3 has 14 amino acids. Deletions cut 2 bases from V and 1 base from J, with 8 bases between. The V gene's germline CDR1 is KGHSH and CDR2 LQKENI. The DNA for the CDR3 is TGTGCCAGCTCACCAAAGGAGGGGAACACTGAAGCTTTCTTT. It is translated as CASSPKEGNTEAFF.

The rearrangement joins TRBV18 to TRBJ1-1; tentatively, D is TRBD1 (5 bases). The CDR3 contains 15 residues. The V end lost 4 bases, the J end lost 1 base, and 13 bases lay between the germline ends. Germline V gene lookup returns CDR1 KGHSH and CDR2 LQKENI. The CDR3 nucleotides are TGTGCCAGCTCACGGAACGGACACCAGAACACTGAAGCTTTCTTT. It yields the protein CASSRNGHQNTEAFF.

V usage is TRBV28 and J usage is TRBJ1-2; D possibly corresponds to TRBD1 (6 bases). The CDR3 extends over 18 amino acids. V shed 3 bases and J shed 5 bases, with 25 bases lying between them. Germline V gives CDR1 MDHEN, CDR2 SYDVKM. CDR3 sequence reads: CASSFFMGQSRLGYGYTF. The CDR3 nucleotides are TGTGCCAGCAGTTTCTTCATGGGACAATCCCGATTGGGTTATGGCTACACCTTC.

The chain has TRBV29-1 and TRBJ2-1; possibly TRBD1 for D (6 bases). In germline, CDR1 is SQVTM, CDR2 ANQGSEA. The CDR3 covers 18 residues. With 6 bases removed from V and 7 bases from J, the gap between germline ends came to 31 bases. The CDR3: CSVEGIIQGSSYGNEQFF. CDR3 DNA: TGCAGCGTCGAGGGCATAATCCAGGGGAGTTCCTACGGAAATGAGCAGTTCTTC.

V gene TRBV9 combines with J gene TRBJ2-1; 10 nucleotides agree with TRBD2. The V and J ends lost 4 bases and 6 bases, in that order; junction bases with no gene match: 7. Germline values: CDR1 SGDLS, CDR2 YYNGEE. This CDR3 has 15 residues. The CDR3 DNA follows: TGTGCCAGCAGCTCCCTAGCGGGAGAGTTCAATGAGCAGTTCTTC. This gives the protein CASSSLAGEFNEQFF.

This chain joins TRBV5-6 and TRBJ2-1, with 9 bases aligning to TRBD2. With 3 bases clipped from V and 5 bases from J, the junction kept 9 bases outside the gene matches. Germline lookup yields CDR1 SGHDT and CDR2 YYEEEE. The CDR3 consists of 16 residues. DNA of the CDR3: TGTGCCAGCAGCTCCAAAGCGGGAGGTCGCAACAATGAGCAGTTCTTC. Amino acids: CASSSKAGGRNNEQFF.

This chain uses TRBV6-1 with TRBJ1-1; no definite D call. Germline assignment: CDR1 MNHNS and CDR2 SASEGT. The CDR3 is 12 residues long. With 7 bases removed from V and 8 bases from J, the gap between germline ends came to 14 bases. CDR3 sequence (DNA): TGTGCCAGCACCAGCATGGGCAAAGAAGCTTTCTTT. It is translated as CASTSMGKEAFF.

V gene TRBV4-3 combines with J gene TRBJ1-4; D gene unclear. Looked up from germline, CDR1 is LGHNA and CDR2 is YSLEER. V was clipped by 4 bases and J by 4 bases, with 16 bases between them. The CDR3 contains 16 residues. The CDR3 DNA follows: TGCGCCAGCAGCCGCCTCCGCGGCGGAAATAATGAAAAACTGTTTTTT. Encoded protein: CASSRLRGGNNEKLFF.

V and J are TRBV28 and TRBJ2-7; 11 nucleotides line up with TRBD2. The V gene's germline CDR1 is MDHEN and CDR2 SYDVKM. The V and J ends lost 6 bases and 4 bases, in that order; junction bases with no gene match: 11. This CDR3 has 16 residues. DNA of the CDR3: TGTGCCAGCAGACCAACCGGGACTAGCGGCACTTACGAGCAGTACTTC. Protein: CASRPTGTSGTYEQYF.

V usage is TRBV12-5 and J usage is TRBJ2-7, with D maybe TRBD1 (6 bases). Trimming shortened V by 0 bases and J by 2 bases, and 20 bases separated the two germline ends. The germline gives CDR1 LGHNT, CDR2 FRNRAP. The CDR3 spans 18 residues. CDR3 protein: CASGLVLLSQGTTYEQYF. CDR3 nucleotides: TGTGCTAGTGGTTTGGTACTTCTTTCTCAGGGGACCACCTACGAGCAGTACTTC.